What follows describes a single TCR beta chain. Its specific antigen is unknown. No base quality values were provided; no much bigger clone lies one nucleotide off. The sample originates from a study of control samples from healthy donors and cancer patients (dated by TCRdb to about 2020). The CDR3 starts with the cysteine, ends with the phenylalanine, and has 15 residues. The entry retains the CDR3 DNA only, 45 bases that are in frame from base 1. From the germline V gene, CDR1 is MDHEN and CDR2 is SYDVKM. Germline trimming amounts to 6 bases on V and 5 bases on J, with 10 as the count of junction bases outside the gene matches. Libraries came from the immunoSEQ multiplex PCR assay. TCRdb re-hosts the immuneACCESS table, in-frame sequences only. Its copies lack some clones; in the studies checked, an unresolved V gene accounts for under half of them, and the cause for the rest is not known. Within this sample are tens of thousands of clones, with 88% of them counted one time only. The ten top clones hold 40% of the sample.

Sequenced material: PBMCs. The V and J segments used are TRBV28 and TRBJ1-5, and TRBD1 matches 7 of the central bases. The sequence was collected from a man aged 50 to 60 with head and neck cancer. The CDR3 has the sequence CASRYAGGGDQPQHF. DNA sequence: TGTGCCAGCAGATACGCAGGGGGTGGGGATCAGCCCCAGCATTTT.